The 6 T cell receptor beta chains below were found in one sample sequenced in a study of cytomegalovirus exposure and HLA in healthy donors. In the PCR, 60 Vbeta and 13 Jbeta primers were used. The table came from immunoSEQ multiplex PCR; TCRdb's copy has only in-frame clones and leaves some out. This sample has about 180,000 clones, with over 70% found just once. Material: PBMCs. These receptor sequences come from a man aged 40-55 years in good health and CMV-seronegative.

The V call is TRBV4-1, the J call TRBJ2-7; a weak D match, TRBD1 (5 bases). The CDR3 covers 13 residues. With 0 bases removed from V and 2 bases from J, the gap between germline ends came to 5 bases. CDR1 is MGHRA, CDR2 YSYEKL, per germline. The CDR3 bases are TGCGCCAGCAGCCAAGACAGGGCCTACGAGCAGTACTTC. Translating gives CASSQDRAYEQYF.

There are a few counts of this clone. This chain uses TRBV4-3 with TRBJ2-6; possibly TRBD2 for D (6 bases). CDR1 and CDR2 (germline): LGHNA, YSLEER. The CDR3 has 18 amino acids. V was clipped by 6 bases and J by 8 bases, with 26 bases between them. The DNA of the CDR3 is TGCGCCAGCAGTGTTTGGGCGGGGATACTGGGGGTGACCAACGTCCTGACTTTC. Residues: CASSVWAGILGVTNVLTF.

This chain connects TRBV7-2 to TRBJ2-1; D remains unclear. Per the germline V gene, CDR1 is SGHTA and CDR2 is FQGNSA. V dropped 2 bases and J dropped 6 bases, with 5 bases sitting between them. This CDR3 has 12 residues. CDR3 sequence: CASSLTTNEQFF. DNA of the CDR3: TGTGCCAGCAGCTTAACTACCAATGAGCAGTTCTTC.

J is TRBJ2-7 and V is TRBV6-1; D call uncertain. Germline-derived CDR1 and CDR2 are MNHNS and SASEGT. V lost 3 bases to trimming and J lost 3 bases, with 9 bases between them. This CDR3 has 13 amino acids. The CDR3 protein is CASSDAVDYEQYF. CDR3 DNA: TGTGCCAGCAGTGATGCGGTAGACTACGAGCAGTACTTC.

In its sample, this clone was seen a few times. J is TRBJ2-7 and V is TRBV10-3; 9 positions agree with TRBD1. CDR1 is ENHRY and CDR2 is SYGVKD in the germline V gene. V shed 8 bases, J shed 2 bases, and the junction held 7 bases outside the gene matches. This CDR3 is 14 amino acids long. CDR3 sequence reads: CAIGGTGSTYEQYF. CDR3 nucleotide sequence: TGTGCCATCGGGGGGACAGGGTCCACCTACGAGCAGTACTTC.

The chain combines TRBV10-2 with TRBJ2-7; TRBD2 might be the D (6 bases). The V and J ends lost 5 bases and 5 bases respectively, with 22 bases between them. Germline-derived CDR1 and CDR2 are WSHSY and SAAADI. This CDR3 is 16 amino acids long. DNA of the CDR3: TGCGCCAGCAGTAAACTCCGCGGGACGCTGGGCCACGAGCAGTACTTC. It specifies CASSKLRGTLGHEQYF.